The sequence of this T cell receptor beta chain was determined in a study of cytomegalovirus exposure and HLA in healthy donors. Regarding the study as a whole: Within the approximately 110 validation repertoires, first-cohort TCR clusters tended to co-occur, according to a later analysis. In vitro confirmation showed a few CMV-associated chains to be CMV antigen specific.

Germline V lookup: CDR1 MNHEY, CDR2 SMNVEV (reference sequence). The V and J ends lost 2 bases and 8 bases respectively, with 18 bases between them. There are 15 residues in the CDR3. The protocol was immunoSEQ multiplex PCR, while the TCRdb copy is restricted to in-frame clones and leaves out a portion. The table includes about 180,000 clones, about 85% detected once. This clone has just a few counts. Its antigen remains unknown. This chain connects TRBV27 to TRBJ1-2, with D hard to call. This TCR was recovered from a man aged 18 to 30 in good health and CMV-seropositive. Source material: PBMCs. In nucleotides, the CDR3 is TGTGCCAGCAGTTTAAGGTTTGGCAGCGGTGACGGCTACACCTTC. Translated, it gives CASSLRFGSGDGYTF.